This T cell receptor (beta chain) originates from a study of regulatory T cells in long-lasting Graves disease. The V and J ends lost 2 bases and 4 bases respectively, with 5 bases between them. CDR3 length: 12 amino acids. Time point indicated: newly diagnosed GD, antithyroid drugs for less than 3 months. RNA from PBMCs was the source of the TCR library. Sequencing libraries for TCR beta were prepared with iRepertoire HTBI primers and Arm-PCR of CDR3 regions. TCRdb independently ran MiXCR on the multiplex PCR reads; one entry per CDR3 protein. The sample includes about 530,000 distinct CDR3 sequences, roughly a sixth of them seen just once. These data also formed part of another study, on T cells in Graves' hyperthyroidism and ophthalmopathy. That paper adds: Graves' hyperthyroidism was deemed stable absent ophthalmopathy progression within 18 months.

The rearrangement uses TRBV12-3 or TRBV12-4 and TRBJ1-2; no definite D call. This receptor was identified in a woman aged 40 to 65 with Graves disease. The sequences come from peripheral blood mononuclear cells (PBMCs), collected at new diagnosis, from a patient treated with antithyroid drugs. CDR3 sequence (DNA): TGTGCCAGCAGTTTAAATATCTATGGCTACACCTTC. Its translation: CASSLNIYGYTF.